The 14 T cell receptor beta chains listed next were all sequenced from one sample in a study of beta chain features in type 1 diabetes. Study outcomes and limitations: Shorter TCRB CDR3s, moderately but significantly so, were found in Type 1 diabetes patients in all four CD4+ subsets.

What was sequenced were expressed TCRB transcripts, since all of the isolated RNA had been reverse transcribed. The assay was immunoSEQ multiplex PCR, and TCRdb's table has in-frame clones only and misses some. In the table there are approximately 730,000 clones, over 10% of which are singletons. No antigen has been assigned to these receptors. Sample: naive CD4+ T cells from blood. The source is a man aged 18 to 35 with type 1 diabetes.

V is TRBV30 and J is TRBJ2-7, with 9 positions matching TRBD1. CDR1 is GTSNPN and CDR2 is SVGIG in the germline V gene (reference sequence). After removal of 2 bases from V and 2 bases from J, the junction contained 7 bases not matched to a gene. The CDR3 covers 15 residues. This chain's CDR3 is CAWSWGTGIPYEQYF. CDR3 nucleotide sequence: TGTGCCTGGAGTTGGGGGACAGGGATCCCCTACGAGCAGTACTTC.

The chain joins TRBV7-3 to TRBJ2-1, with TRBD2 matching over 11 bases. Trimming removed 3 bases from V and 7 bases from J; junction bases left unmatched: 8. Germline loops: CDR1 SGHTA, CDR2 FQGTGA. This CDR3 comprises 16 residues. CDR3 DNA sequence: TGTGCCAGCAGCTTGGGAGCTAGCGGGGGGAAGAATGAGCAGTTCTTC. The encoded protein is CASSLGASGGKNEQFF.

The J gene is TRBJ2-5, the V gene TRBV30; D may be TRBD2 (7 bases). Germline values: CDR1 GTSNPN, CDR2 SVGIG (reference sequence). This CDR3 contains 13 residues. Trimming stripped 2 bases from V and 5 bases from J, with 12 bases between. The DNA for the CDR3 is TGTGCCTGGAGTAACGGGGGGCGTGAGACCCAGTACTTC. It encodes CAWSNGGRETQYF.

This clone was counted only a few times. The gene calls are TRBV2 and TRBJ1-4, with 7 bases that match TRBD1. Germline-derived CDR1 and CDR2 are SNHLY and FYNNEI. The CDR3 has 15 amino acids. After removal of 6 bases from V and 4 bases from J, the junction contained 8 bases not matched to a gene. In DNA, the CDR3 is TGTGCCAGCAGCCAGCAGACAGGGAGTAATGAAAAACTGTTTTTT. It codes for CASSQQTGSNEKLFF.

The chain employs TRBV20-1 and TRBJ2-1; D gene uncertain. The ends were cut back, 6 bases at V and 3 bases at J, with 6 bases in the middle. Per germline, CDR1 DFQATT and CDR2 SNEGSKA (reference sequence). The CDR3 is made up of 11 amino acids. Written as DNA, the CDR3 is TGCAGTGCGGCCTTCTACAATGAGCAGTTCTTC. It translates to CSAAFYNEQFF.

This clone was seen a handful of times. This chain uses TRBV30 with TRBJ2-7; a possible D gene is TRBD2 (6 bases). Germline CDR1 GTSNPN, CDR2 SVGIG (reference sequence). V was trimmed by 3 bases and J by 6 bases, leaving 12 bases between them. The CDR3 consists of 12 residues. The CDR3 is CAWRRGRGEQYF. In DNA, the CDR3 is TGTGCCTGGAGGCGGGGTAGGGGCGAGCAGTACTTC.

This clone was detected a few times. This chain connects TRBV30 to TRBJ1-1; D gene ambiguous. V lost 2 bases and J lost 1, with 8 bases in between. This CDR3 has 13 amino acids. Germline CDR1 GTSNPN, CDR2 SVGIG (reference sequence). CDR3 bases: TGTGCCTGGAGTAAGCCAGCGAACACTGAAGCTTTCTTT. Translating gives CAWSKPANTEAFF.

This sequence joins TRBV9 and TRBJ2-2; 10 bases fit TRBD2. CDR3 length equals 17 residues. The J segment lost 2 bases and the V segment lost 0 bases, leaving 4 bases of the junction unmatched. Looked up from germline, CDR1 is SGDLS and CDR2 is YYNGEE. For the CDR3, the DNA is TGTGCCAGCAGCGTAGGAGTAGCGGGGGGTAACACCGGGGAGCTGTTTTTT. This translates into CASSVGVAGGNTGELFF.

The chain links TRBV6-1 to TRBJ2-3; 8 bases match TRBD2. The V gene's germline CDR1 is MNHNS and CDR2 SASEGT. The V gene end was trimmed by 0 bases and the J gene end by 4 bases; junction bases not matched to a gene: 9. There are 17 residues in the CDR3. Written as DNA, the CDR3 is TGTGCCAGCAGTGAAGCGCGGGGGGCATTTGGAGCAGATACGCAGTATTTT. The encoded protein is CASSEARGAFGADTQYF.

This clone was picked up a small number of times. This rearrangement joins TRBV30 to TRBJ1-4; TRBD1 agrees at 10 bases. CDR3 length: 14 residues. Trimming took 2 bases from V and 8 from J; bases not matched to a gene: 5. The germline gives CDR1 GTSNPN, CDR2 SVGIG (reference sequence). The CDR3 protein is CAWSSGQGSEKLFF. DNA for the CDR3: TGTGCCTGGAGTTCGGGACAGGGGAGCGAAAAACTGTTTTTT.

This clone was recorded a few times. The gene calls are TRBV19 and TRBJ2-7, with unresolved D. The CDR3 covers 15 residues. Germline V gene data show CDR1 as LNHDA and CDR2 as SQIVND (reference sequence). V dropped 1 base and J dropped 2 bases, with 12 bases sitting between them. CDR3 bases: TGTGCCAGTAGTATAGCCCCGGGTGGCCCCTACGAGCAGTACTTC. Translating gives CASSIAPGGPYEQYF.

This clone has just a few counts. The V gene is TRBV29-1, the J gene TRBJ2-3; TRBD2 might be the D (5 bases). Germline CDR1 and CDR2: SQVTM and ANQGSEA. V gave up 7 bases and J gave up 0 bases, with 14 bases separating them. This CDR3 has 14 residues. This CDR3 reads CSADGETSTDTQYF. The CDR3, as DNA: TGCAGCGCGGACGGGGAAACTAGCACAGATACGCAGTATTTT.

The chain has TRBV5-4 and TRBJ2-7; D ambiguous. V was trimmed by 2 bases and J by 1 base, leaving 7 bases between them. CDR1 and CDR2 (germline): SGHNT, YYREEE (reference sequence). The CDR3 sequence is 13 residues long. CDR3 residues: CASSLQSSYEQYF. CDR3 DNA: TGTGCCAGCAGCTTACAGAGTTCCTACGAGCAGTACTTC.

The chain carries TRBV7-3 and TRBJ2-7; 9 positions agree with TRBD1. The CDR3 has 15 residues. V shed 5 bases, J shed 3 bases, and the junction held 8 bases outside the gene matches. CDR1 is SGHTA and CDR2 is FQGTGA in the germline V gene. The CDR3 region has the DNA TGTGCCAGCAGCCTAGGACAGGGGAGGAACTACGAGCAGTACTTC. It encodes CASSLGQGRNYEQYF.